This is a list of T cell receptor beta chains from one sample in a study of beta chain features in type 1 diabetes. TCRdb keeps only in-frame clones here, not all; method: immunoSEQ multiplex PCR. The profile shows about 340,000 clones, around 9.7% of them singletons. Sequences were obtained from central memory CD4+ T cells from blood. These receptors were obtained from a young man with type 1 diabetes. The CDR3 runs from the conserved cysteine through the conserved F or W. A D gene is named only where the DNA matches it firmly. The listing skips clone size in some rows; elsewhere it reads once, few, many or a size class.

D gene	clone size	V gene	J gene	CDR3 protein	CDR3 DNA
NA	NA	TRBV30	TRBJ1-1	CAFSQTAEAFF	TGTGCCTTCTCCCAAACGGCTGAAGCTTTCTTT
NA	few	TRBV13	TRBJ2-5	CASSARDSQGTQYF	TGTGCCAGCAGTGCCCGGGACTCCCAGGGGACCCAGTACTTC
NA	once	TRBV6-6	TRBJ2-2	CASRLRGAPGTGELFF	TGTGCCAGCAGACTCCGTGGAGCGCCGGGCACCGGGGAGCTGTTTTTT
NA	NA	TRBV6-1	TRBJ2-6	CASSEAYLTGRSGANVLTF	TGTGCCAGCAGTGAAGCTTATCTGACAGGGAGGTCTGGGGCCAACGTCCTGACTTTC
NA	few	TRBV7-2	TRBJ2-3	CASSSLPSVGRDTQYF	TGTGCCAGCAGCTCTCTACCTTCGGTAGGGAGAGATACGCAGTATTTT
NA	NA	TRBV9	TRBJ1-6	CASSVATWDTGSPLHF	TGTGCCAGCAGCGTAGCTACCTGGGACACTGGTTCACCCCTCCACTTT
NA	NA	TRBV19	TRBJ2-1	CASRPPGDEQFF	TGTGCCAGTAGGCCGCCGGGGGATGAGCAGTTCTTC
NA	many	TRBV7-9	TRBJ2-7	CASSETTVGEQYF	TGTGCCAGCAGCGAGACTACGGTCGGCGAGCAGTACTTC
NA	NA	TRBV14	TRBJ2-7	CASSQDGFTYEQYF	TGTGCCAGCAGCCAAGATGGCTTTACCTACGAGCAGTACTTC
NA	few	TRBV29-1	TRBJ1-5	CSVGEITPGPQHF	TGCAGCGTTGGAGAGATCACCCCGGGGCCCCAGCATTTT
NA	NA	TRBV7-2	TRBJ2-7	CASGSGAGSYEQYF	TGTGCCAGCGGCTCGGGTGCCGGGTCCTACGAGCAGTACTTC
TRBD1	NA	TRBV7-6	TRBJ2-5	CASSKQGTETQYF	TGTGCCAGCAGCAAACAGGGGACCGAGACCCAGTACTTC
NA	NA	TRBV5-1	TRBJ2-5	CASSFDGPRETQYF	TGCGCCAGCAGCTTCGACGGTCCCAGAGAGACCCAGTACTTC
NA	NA	TRBV7-2	TRBJ1-2	CASSLIFPRVLYGYTF	TGTGCCAGCAGCTTAATATTTCCCCGGGTCCTTTATGGCTACACCTTC
NA	NA	TRBV10-3	TRBJ2-7	CAISEYSTREQYF	TGTGCCATCAGTGAGTACTCGACGAGGGAGCAGTACTTC
NA	NA	TRBV6-5	TRBJ1-2	CASSYGGEPNYGYTF	TGTGCCAGCAGTTACGGGGGGGAGCCTAACTATGGCTACACCTTC
TRBD1	NA	TRBV7-7	TRBJ2-5	CASSLGHHRLDRKQETQYF	TGTGCCAGCAGCTTAGGGCATCATCGTCTGGACAGGAAACAAGAGACCCAGTACTTC
NA	NA	TRBV6-5	TRBJ1-6	CASTPGTYNSPLHF	TGTGCCAGCACCCCCGGGACTTATAATTCACCCCTCCACTTT
TRBD1	few	TRBV10-3	TRBJ2-2	CASSHRQGVITGELFF	TGTGCCAGCAGTCATCGACAGGGAGTGATCACCGGGGAGCTGTTTTTT
NA	few	TRBV6-5	TRBJ1-1	CASGRDTEAFF	TGTGCCAGCGGGAGGGACACTGAAGCTTTCTTT
NA	few	TRBV4-1	TRBJ1-5	CASSQDAQGRSNQPQHF	TGCGCCAGCAGCCAAGATGCTCAGGGGAGGAGCAATCAGCCCCAGCATTTT
NA	few	TRBV28	TRBJ2-5	CASSLSGQETQYF	TGTGCCAGCAGTTTAAGCGGCCAAGAGACCCAGTACTTC
NA	few	TRBV4-3	TRBJ1-5	CASSQAEGGNQPQHF	TGCGCCAGCAGCCAAGCGGAGGGAGGCAATCAGCCCCAGCATTTT
NA	NA	TRBV14	TRBJ1-1	CASSQFSEAFF	TGTGCCAGCAGCCAATTCAGTGAAGCTTTCTTT
NA	NA	TRBV5-6	TRBJ2-3	CASSFRARDTQYF	TGTGCCAGCAGCTTCAGGGCCCGGGATACGCAGTATTTT
NA	NA	TRBV14	TRBJ1-1	CASSQDTRQPEAFF	TGTGCCAGCAGCCAAGATACGAGGCAGCCTGAAGCTTTCTTT
TRBD1	few	TRBV30	TRBJ2-2	CASLTGSGTGELFF	TGTGCCTCGCTGACAGGGTCGGGCACCGGGGAGCTGTTTTTT
NA	NA	TRBV7-8	TRBJ1-1	CASSLKLGRGITEAFF	TGTGCCAGCAGCTTAAAGTTGGGCAGGGGAATCACTGAAGCTTTCTTT
NA	few	TRBV6-1	TRBJ2-7	CAIASQKSSYEQYF	TGTGCCATAGCCTCGCAGAAATCCTCCTACGAGCAGTACTTC
NA	NA	TRBV6-5	TRBJ2-3	CASSYPRQSTDTQYF	TGTGCCAGCAGTTACCCGCGACAGAGCACAGATACGCAGTATTTT
TRBD1	NA	TRBV4-3	TRBJ2-7	CASSQETGVDEQYF	TGCGCCAGCAGCCAGGAGACAGGGGTCGACGAGCAGTACTTC
NA	few	TRBV28	TRBJ1-4	CASSSRGWGEKLFF	TGTGCCAGCAGTTCCCGTGGATGGGGTGAAAAACTGTTTTTT
TRBD2	few	TRBV6-6	TRBJ2-5	CASNGLAGQETQYF	TGTGCCAGCAACGGCCTAGCGGGCCAAGAGACCCAGTACTTC
TRBD1	many	TRBV28	TRBJ1-5	CASRRDSVGNQPQHF	TGTGCCAGCAGACGGGACAGCGTGGGCAATCAGCCCCAGCATTTT
NA	NA	TRBV30	TRBJ1-2	CAGTITGNYGYTF	TGTGCCGGTACGATAACAGGGAATTATGGCTACACCTTC
NA	few	TRBV29-1	TRBJ1-4	CSAGPQTGEKLFF	TGCAGCGCCGGTCCGCAGACGGGTGAAAAACTGTTTTTT
NA	NA	TRBV11-2	TRBJ2-5	CASSLGTQGALETQYF	TGTGCCAGCAGCTTAGGGACTCAAGGGGCCTTGGAGACCCAGTACTTC
TRBD2	few	TRBV10-3	TRBJ2-7	CAISATSGVYEQYF	TGTGCCATCAGTGCTACTAGCGGGGTCTACGAGCAGTACTTC
NA	NA	TRBV19	TRBJ2-3	CASRGPNTDTQYF	TGTGCCAGTAGGGGTCCCAACACAGATACGCAGTATTTT
NA	few	TRBV19	TRBJ1-2	CASSPTRQGYGYTF	TGTGCCAGTAGTCCTACGCGGCAGGGCTATGGCTACACCTTC
TRBD2	few	TRBV7-9	TRBJ2-3	CASSFRLAEPDTQYF	TGTGCCAGCAGCTTTAGGCTAGCGGAGCCAGATACGCAGTATTTT
TRBD1	many	TRBV10-3	TRBJ2-6	CAISRTTGPSSGANVLTF	TGTGCCATCAGCAGAACGACAGGGCCGAGCTCTGGGGCCAACGTCCTGACTTTC
TRBD1	NA	TRBV5-6	TRBJ1-5	CASSLTGGGGNQPQHF	TGTGCCAGCAGCTTGACAGGGGGAGGGGGCAATCAGCCCCAGCATTTT
NA	few	TRBV10-2	TRBJ1-1	CASTPVVGTEAFF	TGCGCCAGCACACCAGTGGTCGGCACTGAAGCTTTCTTT
NA	NA	TRBV12-5	TRBJ1-1	CASGADTGWEAFF	TGTGCTAGTGGTGCAGATACAGGGTGGGAAGCTTTCTTT
NA	few	TRBV5-1	TRBJ2-3	CASSLGAEFSTDTQYF	TGCGCCAGCAGCTTGGGGGCAGAGTTCAGCACAGATACGCAGTATTTT
TRBD1	few	TRBV28	TRBJ2-7	CASTYPGTDPYEQYF	TGTGCCAGCACTTATCCCGGGACAGACCCCTACGAGCAGTACTTC
NA	NA	TRBV5-4	TRBJ1-2	CASSLANPGSYGYTF	TGTGCCAGCAGCTTGGCCAATCCGGGGAGCTATGGCTACACCTTC
NA	NA	TRBV28	TRBJ1-1	CASSLGQNTEAFF	TGTGCCAGCAGTCTGGGACAGAACACTGAAGCTTTCTTT
NA	NA	TRBV7-2	TRBJ2-7	CASSLVVASSSYEQYF	TGTGCCAGCAGCTTAGTAGTCGCGTCGAGCTCCTACGAGCAGTACTTC
TRBD1	few	TRBV28	TRBJ1-5	CASSHTPTGSGSNQPQHF	TGTGCCAGCAGTCATACACCGACAGGGTCGGGAAGCAATCAGCCCCAGCATTTT
NA	few	TRBV6-5	TRBJ2-7	CASSYLGGYEQYF	TGTGCCAGCAGTTACCTGGGCGGGTACGAGCAGTACTTC
NA	once	TRBV9	TRBJ2-3	CASSVAEGGDTQYF	TGTGCCAGCAGCGTAGCTGAGGGGGGAGATACGCAGTATTTT